What follows are 7 T cell receptor beta chains derived from one specimen sequenced in a study of blood T cell repertoires in COVID-19. Measured with immunoSEQ multiplex PCR; TCRdb has only the in-frame clones, and not every one. Altogether around 140,000 clones are present, over 75% being singletons, with the ten largest covering roughly 4.3%. Sequencing was done on a sample of PBMCs or T cells enriched from blood (not recorded which). Receptors originate from a man aged 50-59 years in a cohort exposed to, infected with or recovered from COVID-19 (not recorded which).

The genes are TRBV10-2 and TRBJ2-1, with TRBD2 matching 13 bases. The CDR3 length is 17 residues. J lost 6 bases, V lost 6 bases, and 11 bases had no gene match. The germline V gene has CDR1 WSHSY and CDR2 SAAADI. CDR3 coding DNA: TGCGCCAGCAGCTACACCTCCGGGACTAGCGGGACCAATGAGCAGTTCTTC. It codes for CASSYTSGTSGTNEQFF.

The V call is TRBV19, the J call TRBJ2-1; 7 bases are shared with TRBD2. The CDR3 has 13 amino acids. The trim removed 10 bases at V and 9 bases at J, leaving 12 bases unmatched. Germline CDR1 and CDR2: LNHDA and SQIVND (reference sequence). The CDR3 DNA sequence: TGTGCCACCTCAGGTTCTTGGGGGGGTGAGCAGTTCTTC. This encodes CATSGSWGGEQFF.

V usage is TRBV28 and J usage is TRBJ1-2, with D perhaps matching TRBD1 (5 bases). CDR3 length equals 14 residues. Germline V gene sequence: CDR1 MDHEN, CDR2 SYDVKM. Trimming cost V 3 bases and J 4 bases, with 12 bases left between them. Here the CDR3 DNA reads TGTGCCAGCAGTTTCTTGGACGGGGGCTATGGCTACACCTTC. This gives the protein CASSFLDGGYGYTF.

The chain carries TRBV12-3 or TRBV12-4 and TRBJ2-2; 10 nucleotides line up with TRBD1. CDR3 size: 13 residues. The J segment lost 7 bases and the V segment lost 7 bases, leaving 3 bases of the junction unmatched. CDR3 coding DNA: TGTGCCAGCAAGACAGGGGGCTTCGGGGAGCTGTTTTTT. Its translation is CASKTGGFGELFF.

V and J are TRBV24-1 and TRBJ1-5; D is possibly TRBD1 (5 bases). Per germline, CDR1 KGHDR and CDR2 SFDVKD. Trimming removed 5 bases from V and 2 bases from J, with 9 bases in between. The CDR3 consists of 14 residues. DNA for the CDR3: TGTGCCACCAGTGGACCGGGGGGCAATCAGCCCCAGCATTTT. Translating gives CATSGPGGNQPQHF.

V gene TRBV2 combines with J gene TRBJ2-5; D perhaps matches TRBD1 (5 bases). CDR3 length: 15 residues. Germline CDR1 SNHLY, CDR2 FYNNEI. V lost 2 bases and J 1 base, leaving 11 bases between the germline ends. Here the CDR3 DNA reads TGTGCCAGCAGTGAATCGCAGGGCAGCCAAGAGACCCAGTACTTC. Its protein is CASSESQGSQETQYF.

The chain combines TRBV6-2 or TRBV6-3 with TRBJ2-7; 9 bases are a match to TRBD1. Germline CDR1 MNHEY, CDR2 SVGEGT. Trimming cost V 2 bases and J 5 bases; bases outside gene matches: 13. This CDR3 contains 17 residues. The CDR3 protein is CASSYGISGTGSHEQYF. As DNA, the CDR3 is TGTGCCAGCAGTTACGGTATAAGCGGGACAGGGTCCCACGAGCAGTACTTC.